The sample holds a few counts of the clone carrying this T cell receptor beta chain. The antigen remains unidentified. The CDR3 is 15 residues long. The ends lost 4 bases at V and 0 bases at J; junction bases unmatched: 5. From germline, CDR1 is SEHNR and CDR2 FQNEAQ (reference sequence). The sample is drawn from a study of identical twins. Overall study results and limits: The study reached conclusions through statistical analysis that was cross-sectional, not following the same donors. Carriage of fewer insertions was seen in abundant cord blood beta clonotypes, whereas memory repertoires showed none.

Template switching introduced a universal primer site, and the cDNA bore unique molecular identifiers. MiXCR was run by TCRdb on the 5' RACE reads, yielding one entry per CDR3 protein. The table shows 500,000 to 550,000 distinct CDR3 sequences, with 20% to 25% occurring only once. A further study also used this sample, focusing on yellow fever vaccine responses in identical twins. As that study records: Twins showed a vaccine T cell response that reportedly seemed partly convergent, partly personalized.

Sequenced input: CD4+ T cells sorted from blood. The TCR originated in a woman in her late teens or twenties in good health. This rearrangement joins TRBV7-9 to TRBJ1-1; 7 nucleotides match TRBD1. CDR3 in amino acids: CASSSRTGLNTEAFF. CDR3 in DNA: TGTGCCAGCAGCTCCCGGACAGGACTGAACACTGAAGCTTTCTTT.